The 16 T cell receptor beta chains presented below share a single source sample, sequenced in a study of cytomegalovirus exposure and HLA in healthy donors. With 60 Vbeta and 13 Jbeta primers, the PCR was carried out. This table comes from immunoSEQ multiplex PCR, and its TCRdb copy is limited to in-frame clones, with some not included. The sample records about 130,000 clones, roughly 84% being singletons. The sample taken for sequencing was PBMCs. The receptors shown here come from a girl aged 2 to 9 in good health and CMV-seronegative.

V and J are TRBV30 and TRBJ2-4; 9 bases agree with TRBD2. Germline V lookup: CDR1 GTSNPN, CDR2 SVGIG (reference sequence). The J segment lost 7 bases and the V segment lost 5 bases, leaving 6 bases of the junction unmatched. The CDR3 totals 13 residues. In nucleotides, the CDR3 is TGTGCCTGGCAGCGGGGGGCCAGGAACATTCAGTACTTC. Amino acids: CAWQRGARNIQYF.

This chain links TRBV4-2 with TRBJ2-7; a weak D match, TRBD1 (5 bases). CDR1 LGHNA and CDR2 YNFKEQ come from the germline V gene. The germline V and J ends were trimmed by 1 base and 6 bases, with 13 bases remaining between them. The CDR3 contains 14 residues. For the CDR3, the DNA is TGTGCCAGCAGCCAAGTATCCAGGGCGCGCGAGCAGTACTTC. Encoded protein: CASSQVSRAREQYF.

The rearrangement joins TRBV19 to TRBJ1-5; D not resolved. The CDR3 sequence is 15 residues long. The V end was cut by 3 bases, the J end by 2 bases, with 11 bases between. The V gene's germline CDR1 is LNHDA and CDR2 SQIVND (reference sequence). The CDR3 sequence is CASSIWSVGNQPQHF. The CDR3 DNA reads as TGTGCCAGTAGTATCTGGTCGGTTGGCAATCAGCCCCAGCATTTT. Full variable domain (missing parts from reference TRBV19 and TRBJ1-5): DGGITQSPKYLFRKEGQNVTLSCEQNLNHDAMYWYRQDPGQGLRLIYYSQIVNDFQKGDIAEGYSVSREKKESFPLTVTSAQKNPTAFYLCASSIWSVGNQPQHFGDGTRLSIL.

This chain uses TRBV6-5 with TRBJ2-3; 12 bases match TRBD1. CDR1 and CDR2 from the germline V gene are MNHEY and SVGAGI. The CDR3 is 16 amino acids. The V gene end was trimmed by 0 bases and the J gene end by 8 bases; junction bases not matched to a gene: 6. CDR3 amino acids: CASSYSGTGGLGTQYF. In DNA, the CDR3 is TGTGCCAGCAGTTACTCGGGGACAGGGGGCTTAGGTACGCAGTATTTT.

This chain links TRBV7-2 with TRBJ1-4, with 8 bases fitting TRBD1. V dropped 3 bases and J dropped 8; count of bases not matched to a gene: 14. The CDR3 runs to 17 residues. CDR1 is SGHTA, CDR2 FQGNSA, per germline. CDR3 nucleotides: TGTGCCAGCAGCTTCTCCTCAGGGGGCGGTCCGTGGGAAAAACTGTTTTTT. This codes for CASSFSSGGGPWEKLFF.

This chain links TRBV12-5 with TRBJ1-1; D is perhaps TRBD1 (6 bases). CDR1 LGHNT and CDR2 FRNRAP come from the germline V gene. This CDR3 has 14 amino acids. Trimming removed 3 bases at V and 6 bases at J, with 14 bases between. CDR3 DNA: TGTGCTAGTGGTTTAAGAGGGGGGGACCCTGAAGCTTTCTTT. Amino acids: CASGLRGGDPEAFF.

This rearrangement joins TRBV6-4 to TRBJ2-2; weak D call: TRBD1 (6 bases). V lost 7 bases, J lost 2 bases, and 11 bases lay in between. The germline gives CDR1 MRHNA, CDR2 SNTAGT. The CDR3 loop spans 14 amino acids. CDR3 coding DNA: TGTGCCAGCAAACCGGGACATAACACCGGGGAGCTGTTTTTT. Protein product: CASKPGHNTGELFF.

Here the CDR3 reads CAGGQGGETQYF. The CDR3 nucleotides read TGTGCCGGTGGACAGGGGGGGGAGACCCAGTACTTC. The V gene is TRBV6-6, the J gene TRBJ2-5, with 10 nucleotides matching TRBD1. CDR1 and CDR2 from the germline V gene are MNHNY and SVGAGI (reference sequence). Losses at the gene ends were 11 bases for V and 5 bases for J; bases not matched to a gene: 5. This CDR3 region has 12 residues.

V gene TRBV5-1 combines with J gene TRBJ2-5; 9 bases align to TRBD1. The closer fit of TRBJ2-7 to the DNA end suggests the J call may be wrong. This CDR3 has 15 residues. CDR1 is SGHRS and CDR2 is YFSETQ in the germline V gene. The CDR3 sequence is CASSVDRGSSYEQYF. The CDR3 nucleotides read TGCGCCAGCAGCGTGGACAGGGGATCCTCCTACGAGCAGTACTTC.

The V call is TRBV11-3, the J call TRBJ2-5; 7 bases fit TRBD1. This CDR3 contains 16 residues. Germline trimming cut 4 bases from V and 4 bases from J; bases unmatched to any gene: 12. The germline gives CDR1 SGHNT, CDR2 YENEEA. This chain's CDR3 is CASSSSYTGVRETQYF. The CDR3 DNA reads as TGTGCCAGCAGCTCCTCTTACACAGGGGTTCGAGAGACCCAGTACTTC.

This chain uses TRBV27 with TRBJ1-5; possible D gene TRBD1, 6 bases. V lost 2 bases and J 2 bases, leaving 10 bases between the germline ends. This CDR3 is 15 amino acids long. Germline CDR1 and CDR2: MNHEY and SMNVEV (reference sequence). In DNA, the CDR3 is TGTGCCAGCAGTTTAACAGGGCGGGGCAATCAGCCCCAGCATTTT. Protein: CASSLTGRGNQPQHF.

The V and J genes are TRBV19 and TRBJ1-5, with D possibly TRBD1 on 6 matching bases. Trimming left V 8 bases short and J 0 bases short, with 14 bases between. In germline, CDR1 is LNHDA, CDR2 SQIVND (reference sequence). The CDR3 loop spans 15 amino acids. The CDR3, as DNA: TGTGCCAGTGCACCTCAGGGGTATAGCAATCAGCCCCAGCATTTT. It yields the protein CASAPQGYSNQPQHF.

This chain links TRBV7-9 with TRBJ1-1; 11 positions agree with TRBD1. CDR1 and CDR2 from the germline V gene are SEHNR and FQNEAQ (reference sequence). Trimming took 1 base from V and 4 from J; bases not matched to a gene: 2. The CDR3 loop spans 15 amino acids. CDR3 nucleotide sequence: TGTGCCAGCAGCTTAGTGGGACAGGGGGGCACTGAAGCTTTCTTT. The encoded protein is CASSLVGQGGTEAFF.

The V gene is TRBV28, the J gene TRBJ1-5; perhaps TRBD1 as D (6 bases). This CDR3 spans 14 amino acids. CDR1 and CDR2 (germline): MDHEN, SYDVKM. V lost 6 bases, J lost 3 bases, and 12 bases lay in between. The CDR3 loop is CASSPDRPNQPQHF. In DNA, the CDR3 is TGTGCCAGCAGCCCCGACAGGCCCAATCAGCCCCAGCATTTT.

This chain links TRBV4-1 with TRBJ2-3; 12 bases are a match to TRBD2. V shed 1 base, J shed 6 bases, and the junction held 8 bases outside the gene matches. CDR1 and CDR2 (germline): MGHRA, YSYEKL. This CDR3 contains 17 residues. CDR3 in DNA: TGCGCCAGCAGCCAAGTCCCTAGCGGGGGGGCCGGGGATACGCAGTATTTT. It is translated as CASSQVPSGGAGDTQYF.

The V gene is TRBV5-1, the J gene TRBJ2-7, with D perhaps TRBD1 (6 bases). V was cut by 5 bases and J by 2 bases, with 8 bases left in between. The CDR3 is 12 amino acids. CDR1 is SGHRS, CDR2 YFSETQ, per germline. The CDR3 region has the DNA TGCGCCAGCAGTGGGGGCCCCTACGAGCAGTACTTC. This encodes CASSGGPYEQYF.